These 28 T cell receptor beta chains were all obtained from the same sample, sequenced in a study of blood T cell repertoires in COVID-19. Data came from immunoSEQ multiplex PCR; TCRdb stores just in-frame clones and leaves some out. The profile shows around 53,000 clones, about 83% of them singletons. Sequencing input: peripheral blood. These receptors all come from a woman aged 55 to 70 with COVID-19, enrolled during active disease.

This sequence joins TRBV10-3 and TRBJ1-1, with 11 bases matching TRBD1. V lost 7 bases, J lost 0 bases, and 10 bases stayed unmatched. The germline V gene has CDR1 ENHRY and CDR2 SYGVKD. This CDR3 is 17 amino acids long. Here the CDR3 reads CAITQDRGLGVNTEAFF. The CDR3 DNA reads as TGTGCCATCACCCAGGACAGGGGGCTAGGGGTGAACACTGAAGCTTTCTTT.

CDR3 loop: CASSHLSPLTVSPLHF. The CDR3 DNA is TGCGCCAGCAGTCACCTTAGTCCCTTAACAGTTTCACCCCTCCACTTT. The chain carries TRBV23-1 and TRBJ1-6; no firm D call. TRBV23-1 is classed as an ORF, of uncertain function. The CDR3 spans 16 residues. The V gene lost 3 bases and the J gene lost 9 bases, with 18 bases spanning the gap.

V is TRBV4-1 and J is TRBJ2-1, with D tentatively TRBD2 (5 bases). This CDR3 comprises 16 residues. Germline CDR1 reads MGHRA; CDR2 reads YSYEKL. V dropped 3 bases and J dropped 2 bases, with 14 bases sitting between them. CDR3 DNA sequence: TGCGCCAGCAGCCAGAGAAGCGGCCAGACCTACAATGAGCAGTTCTTC. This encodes CASSQRSGQTYNEQFF.

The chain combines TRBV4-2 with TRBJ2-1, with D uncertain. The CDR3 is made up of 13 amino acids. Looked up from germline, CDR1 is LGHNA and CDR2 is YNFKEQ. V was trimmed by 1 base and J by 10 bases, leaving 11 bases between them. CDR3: CASSQGNPREQFF. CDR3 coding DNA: TGTGCCAGCAGCCAAGGAAATCCGCGGGAGCAGTTCTTC.

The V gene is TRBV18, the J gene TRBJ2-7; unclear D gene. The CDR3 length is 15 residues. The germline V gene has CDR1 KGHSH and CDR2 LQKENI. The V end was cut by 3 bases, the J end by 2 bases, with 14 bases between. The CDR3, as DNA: TGTGCCAGCTCACCCACACAGTCCAGGACCTACGAGCAGTACTTC. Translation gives CASSPTQSRTYEQYF.

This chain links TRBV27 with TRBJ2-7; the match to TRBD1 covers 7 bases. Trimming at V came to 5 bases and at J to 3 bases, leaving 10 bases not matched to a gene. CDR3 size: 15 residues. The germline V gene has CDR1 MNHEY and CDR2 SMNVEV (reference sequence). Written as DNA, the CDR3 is TGTGCCAGCAGTCGCAAAACCGGGACAGACTACGAGCAGTACTTC. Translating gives CASSRKTGTDYEQYF.

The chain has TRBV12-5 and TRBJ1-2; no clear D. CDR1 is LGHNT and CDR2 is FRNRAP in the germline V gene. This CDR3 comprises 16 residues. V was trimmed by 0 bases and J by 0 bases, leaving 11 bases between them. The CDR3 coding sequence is TGTGCTAGTGGTTTGGTACCGGGAGGAACTAACTATGGCTACACCTTC. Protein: CASGLVPGGTNYGYTF. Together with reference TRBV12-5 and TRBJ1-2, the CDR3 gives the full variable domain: DARVTQTPRHKVTEMGQEVTMRCQPILGHNTVFWYRQTMMQGLELLAYFRNRAPLDDSGMPKDRFSAEMPDATLATLKIQPSEPRDSAVYFCASGLVPGGTNYGYTFGSGTRLTVV.

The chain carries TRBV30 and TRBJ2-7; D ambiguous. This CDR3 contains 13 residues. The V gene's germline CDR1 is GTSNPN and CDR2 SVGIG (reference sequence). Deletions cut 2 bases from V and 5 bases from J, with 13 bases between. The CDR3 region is CAWSSRVLDEQYF. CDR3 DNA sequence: TGTGCCTGGAGTTCTCGTGTATTAGACGAGCAGTACTTC.

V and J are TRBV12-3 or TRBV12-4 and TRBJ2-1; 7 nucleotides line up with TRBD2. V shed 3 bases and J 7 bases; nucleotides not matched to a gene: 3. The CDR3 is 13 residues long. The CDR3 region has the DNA TGTGCCAGCAGTTTCTGGCGGGAGAATGAGCAGTTCTTC. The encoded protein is CASSFWRENEQFF.

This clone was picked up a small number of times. CDR3 sequence reads: CASSFEGSRGYF. CDR3 in DNA: TGTGCCAGCAGCTTTGAAGGGAGTCGGGGGTACTTC. The chain has TRBV7-9 and TRBJ2-4; a weak D match, TRBD2 (5 bases). The CDR3 sequence is 12 residues long. Trimming cost V 3 bases and J 15 bases, with 15 bases left between them. The V gene's germline CDR1 is SEHNR and CDR2 FQNEAQ (reference sequence).

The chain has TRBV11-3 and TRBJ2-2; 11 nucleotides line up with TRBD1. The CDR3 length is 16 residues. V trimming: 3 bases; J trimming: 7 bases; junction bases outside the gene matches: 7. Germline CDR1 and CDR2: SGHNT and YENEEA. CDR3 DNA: TGTGCCAGCAGCTTGGACAGGGGGCGAATGAGCGGGGAGCTGTTTTTT. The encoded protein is CASSLDRGRMSGELFF.

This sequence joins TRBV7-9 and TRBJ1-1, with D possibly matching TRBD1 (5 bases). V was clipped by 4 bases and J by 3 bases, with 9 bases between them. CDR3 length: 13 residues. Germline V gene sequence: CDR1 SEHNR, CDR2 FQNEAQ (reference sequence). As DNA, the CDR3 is TGTGCCAGCAGCTCGGGACTTCACACTGAAGCTTTCTTT. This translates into CASSSGLHTEAFF.

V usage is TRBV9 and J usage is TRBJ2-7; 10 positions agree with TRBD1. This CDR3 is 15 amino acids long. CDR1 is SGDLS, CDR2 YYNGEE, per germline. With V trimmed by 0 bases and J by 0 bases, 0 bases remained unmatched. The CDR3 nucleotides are TGTGCCAGCAGCGTAGGGACAGGGGGCTCCTACGAGCAGTACTTC. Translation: CASSVGTGGSYEQYF.

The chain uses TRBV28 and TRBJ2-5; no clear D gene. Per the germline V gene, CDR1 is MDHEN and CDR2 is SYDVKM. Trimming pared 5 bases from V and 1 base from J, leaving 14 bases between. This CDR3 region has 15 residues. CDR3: CASSPARGFQETQYF. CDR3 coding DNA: TGTGCCAGCAGTCCCGCGAGAGGCTTCCAAGAGACCCAGTACTTC.

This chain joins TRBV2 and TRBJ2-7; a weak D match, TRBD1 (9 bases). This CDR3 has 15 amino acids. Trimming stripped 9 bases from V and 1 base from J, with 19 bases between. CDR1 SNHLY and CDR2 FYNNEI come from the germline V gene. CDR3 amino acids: CARELAGTGSYEQYF. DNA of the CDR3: TGTGCCAGGGAATTAGCGGGGACAGGGTCCTACGAGCAGTACTTC.

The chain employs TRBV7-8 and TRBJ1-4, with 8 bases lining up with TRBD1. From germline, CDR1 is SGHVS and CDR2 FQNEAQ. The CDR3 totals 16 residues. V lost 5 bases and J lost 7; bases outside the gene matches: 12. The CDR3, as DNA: TGTGCCAGCAGCGAGAACAGGGGGAAGCGGGCTGAAAAACTGTTTTTT. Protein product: CASSENRGKRAEKLFF.

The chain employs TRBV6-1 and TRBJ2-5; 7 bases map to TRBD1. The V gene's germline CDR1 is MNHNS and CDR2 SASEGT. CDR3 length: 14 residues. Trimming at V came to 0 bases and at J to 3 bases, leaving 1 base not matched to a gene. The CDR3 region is CASSEAGQKETQYF. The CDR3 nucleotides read TGTGCCAGCAGTGAAGCGGGACAGAAAGAGACCCAGTACTTC.

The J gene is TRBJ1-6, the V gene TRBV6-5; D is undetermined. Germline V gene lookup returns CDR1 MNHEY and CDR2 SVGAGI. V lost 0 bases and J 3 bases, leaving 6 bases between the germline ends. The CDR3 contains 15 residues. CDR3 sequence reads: CASSYSDNYNSPLHF. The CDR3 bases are TGTGCCAGCAGTTACTCCGACAACTATAATTCACCCCTCCACTTT.

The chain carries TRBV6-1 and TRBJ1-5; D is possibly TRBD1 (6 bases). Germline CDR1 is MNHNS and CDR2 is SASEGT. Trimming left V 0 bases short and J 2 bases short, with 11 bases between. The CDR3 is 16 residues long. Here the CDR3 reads CASSEADSRGNQPQHF. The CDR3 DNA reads TGTGCCAGCAGTGAAGCGGACAGTCGGGGCAATCAGCCCCAGCATTTT.

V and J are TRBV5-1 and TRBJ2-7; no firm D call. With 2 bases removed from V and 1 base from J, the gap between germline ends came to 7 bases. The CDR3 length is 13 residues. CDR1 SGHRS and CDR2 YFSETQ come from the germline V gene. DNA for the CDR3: TGCGCCAGCAGCTTTGGCGGATCCTACGAGCAGTACTTC. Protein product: CASSFGGSYEQYF.

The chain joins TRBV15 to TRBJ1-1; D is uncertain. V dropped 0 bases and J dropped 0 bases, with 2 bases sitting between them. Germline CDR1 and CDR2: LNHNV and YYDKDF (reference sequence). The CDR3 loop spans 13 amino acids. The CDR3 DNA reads TGTGCCACCAGCAGAGACATGAACACTGAAGCTTTCTTT. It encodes CATSRDMNTEAFF.

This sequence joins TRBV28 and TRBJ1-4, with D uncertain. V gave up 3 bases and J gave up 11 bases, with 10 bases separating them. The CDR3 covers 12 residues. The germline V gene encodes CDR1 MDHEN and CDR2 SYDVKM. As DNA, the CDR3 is TGTGCCAGCAGTTTTTTAAGGAGGAAACTGTTTTTT. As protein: CASSFLRRKLFF.

Written as DNA, the CDR3 is TGTGCCAGTAGTACCTCTCTCGGGAGGGCCCAGTACAATGAGCAGTTCTTC. This codes for CASSTSLGRAQYNEQFF. The rearrangement joins TRBV19 to TRBJ2-1; 8 bases line up with TRBD2. V trimming: 4 bases; J trimming: 4 bases; junction bases outside the gene matches: 12. Germline V gives CDR1 LNHDA, CDR2 SQIVND (reference sequence). CDR3 length: 17 residues.

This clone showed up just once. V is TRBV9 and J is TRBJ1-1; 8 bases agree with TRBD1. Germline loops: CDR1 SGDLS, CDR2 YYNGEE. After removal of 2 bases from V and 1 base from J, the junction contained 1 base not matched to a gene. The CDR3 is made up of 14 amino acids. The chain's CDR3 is CASSVGQGNTEAFF. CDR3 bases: TGTGCCAGCAGCGTCGGACAGGGGAACACTGAAGCTTTCTTT.

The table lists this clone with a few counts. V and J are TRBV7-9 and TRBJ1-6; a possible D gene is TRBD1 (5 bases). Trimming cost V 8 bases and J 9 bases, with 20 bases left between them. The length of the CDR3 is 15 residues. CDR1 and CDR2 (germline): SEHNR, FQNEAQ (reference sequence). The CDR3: CASAPLGGRTSPLHF. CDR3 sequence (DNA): TGTGCCAGCGCCCCCCTGGGGGGAAGGACTTCACCCCTCCACTTT.

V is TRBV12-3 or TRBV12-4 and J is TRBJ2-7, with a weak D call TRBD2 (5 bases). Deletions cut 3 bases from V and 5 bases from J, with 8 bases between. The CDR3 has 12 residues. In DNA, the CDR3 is TGTGCCAGCAGTTTGGTAGCGCACGAGCAGTACTTC. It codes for CASSLVAHEQYF.

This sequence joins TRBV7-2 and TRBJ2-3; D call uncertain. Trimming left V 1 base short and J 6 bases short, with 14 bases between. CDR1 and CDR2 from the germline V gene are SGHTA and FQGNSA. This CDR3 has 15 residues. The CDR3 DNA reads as TGTGCCAGCAGCTTAGACTACGGTTATTTGGATACGCAGTATTTT. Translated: CASSLDYGYLDTQYF.

The CDR3 DNA is TGTGCCAGCAGTAACCCCCGGGACAGCTCCTACAATGAGCAGTTCTTC. As protein: CASSNPRDSSYNEQFF. This chain links TRBV2 with TRBJ2-1; 7 nucleotides match TRBD1. This CDR3 region has 16 residues. CDR1 is SNHLY and CDR2 is FYNNEI in the germline V gene. Trimming removed 5 bases from V and 0 bases from J; junction bases left unmatched: 7.